The clone carrying this T cell receptor (beta chain) was counted a few times. This sample stems from a study of beta chain features in type 1 diabetes. Reverse transcription of all isolated RNA meant that expressed TCRB transcripts were sequenced. Profiling relied on immunoSEQ multiplex PCR, and the TCRdb table lists in-frame clones only, not all of them. The sample lists roughly 240,000 clones; about 70% were seen once. The V gene lost 4 bases and the J gene lost 1 base, with 14 bases spanning the gap. The germline V gene has CDR1 SQVTM and CDR2 ANQGSEA. The CDR3 contains 14 residues. Source material: naive CD4+ T cells from blood. The origin of this receptor is a man aged 25 to 40 in good health. The chain recombines TRBV29-1 with TRBJ2-7; D is unclear. The CDR3 region is CSVGVGHQSYEQYF. The CDR3 DNA sequence: TGCAGCGTTGGAGTAGGTCACCAATCCTACGAGCAGTACTTC.